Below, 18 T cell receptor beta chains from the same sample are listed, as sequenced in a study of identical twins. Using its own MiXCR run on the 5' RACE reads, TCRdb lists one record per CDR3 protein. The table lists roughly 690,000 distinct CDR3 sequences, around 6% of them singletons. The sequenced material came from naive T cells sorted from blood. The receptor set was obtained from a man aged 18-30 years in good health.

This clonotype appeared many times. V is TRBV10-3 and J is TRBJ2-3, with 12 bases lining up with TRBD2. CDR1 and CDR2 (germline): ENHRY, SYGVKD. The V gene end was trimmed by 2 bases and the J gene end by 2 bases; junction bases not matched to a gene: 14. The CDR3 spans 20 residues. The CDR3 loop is CAISEKLAGGPDGHTDTQYF. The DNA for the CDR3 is TGTGCCATCAGTGAGAAACTAGCGGGAGGTCCAGACGGTCACACAGATACGCAGTATTTT.

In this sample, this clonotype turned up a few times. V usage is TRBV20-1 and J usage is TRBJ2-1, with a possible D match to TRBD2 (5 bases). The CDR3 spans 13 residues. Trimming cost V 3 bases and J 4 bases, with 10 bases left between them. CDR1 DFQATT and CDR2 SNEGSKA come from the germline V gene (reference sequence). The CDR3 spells CSASNTGYNEQFF. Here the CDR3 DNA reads TGCAGTGCTAGTAATACGGGGTACAATGAGCAGTTCTTC.

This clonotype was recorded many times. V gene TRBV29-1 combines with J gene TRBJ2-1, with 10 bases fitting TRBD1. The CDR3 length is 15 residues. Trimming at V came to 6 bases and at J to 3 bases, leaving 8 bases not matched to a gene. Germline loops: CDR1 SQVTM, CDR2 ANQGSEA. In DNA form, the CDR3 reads TGCAGCGTCCTCTGGACAGGGGGTCACTACAATGAGCAGTTCTTC. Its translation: CSVLWTGGHYNEQFF.

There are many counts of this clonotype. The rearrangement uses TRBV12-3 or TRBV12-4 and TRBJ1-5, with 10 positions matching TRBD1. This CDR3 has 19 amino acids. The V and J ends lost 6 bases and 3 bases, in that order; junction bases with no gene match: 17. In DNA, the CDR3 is TGTGCCAGCAGACCTGGACAGGGGGTGCCGGGGGGTTACAATCAGCCCCAGCATTTT. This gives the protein CASRPGQGVPGGYNQPQHF.

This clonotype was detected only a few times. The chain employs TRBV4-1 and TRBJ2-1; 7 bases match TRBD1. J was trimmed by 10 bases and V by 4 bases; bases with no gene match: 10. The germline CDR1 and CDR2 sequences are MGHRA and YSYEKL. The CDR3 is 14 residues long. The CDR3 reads CASSPREGAGEQFF. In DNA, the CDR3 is TGCGCCAGCAGCCCTCGAGAGGGGGCAGGGGAGCAGTTCTTC.

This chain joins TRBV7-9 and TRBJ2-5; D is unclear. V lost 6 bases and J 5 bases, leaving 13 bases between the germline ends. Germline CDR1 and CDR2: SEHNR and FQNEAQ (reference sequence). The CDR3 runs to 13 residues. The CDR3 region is CASRTAEWETQYF. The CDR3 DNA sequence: TGTGCCAGCAGAACAGCCGAGTGGGAGACCCAGTACTTC.

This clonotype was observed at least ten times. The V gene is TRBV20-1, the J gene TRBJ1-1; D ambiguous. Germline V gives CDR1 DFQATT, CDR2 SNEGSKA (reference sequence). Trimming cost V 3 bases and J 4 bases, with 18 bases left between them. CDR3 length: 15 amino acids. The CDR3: CSASFALPRTTEAFF. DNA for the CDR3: TGCAGTGCTAGCTTCGCCCTCCCTAGGACCACTGAAGCTTTCTTT.

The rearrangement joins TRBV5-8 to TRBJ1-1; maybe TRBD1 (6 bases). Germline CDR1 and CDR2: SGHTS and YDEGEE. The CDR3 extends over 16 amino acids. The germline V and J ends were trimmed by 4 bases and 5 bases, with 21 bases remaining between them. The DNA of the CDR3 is TGTGCCAGCAGCCTGAGACCGGGACACGTCGGGACTGAAGCTTTCTTT. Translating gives CASSLRPGHVGTEAFF.

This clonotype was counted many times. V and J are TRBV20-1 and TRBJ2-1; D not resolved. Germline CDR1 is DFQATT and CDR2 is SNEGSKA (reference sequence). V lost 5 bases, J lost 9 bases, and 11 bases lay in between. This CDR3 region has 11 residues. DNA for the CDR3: TGCAGTGCTGACCAGTATGCTGAGCAGTTCTTC. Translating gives CSADQYAEQFF.

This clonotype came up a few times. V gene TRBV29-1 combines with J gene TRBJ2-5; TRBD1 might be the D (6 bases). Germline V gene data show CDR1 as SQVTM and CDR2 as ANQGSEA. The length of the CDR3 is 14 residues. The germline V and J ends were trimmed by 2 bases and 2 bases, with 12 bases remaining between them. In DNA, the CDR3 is TGCAGCGTTGAAACCAGGGGCCAACAAGAGACCCAGTACTTC. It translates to CSVETRGQQETQYF.

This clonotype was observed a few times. For the CDR3, the DNA is TGTGCCAGCAGCTTAGCTGGACTAGCGGAAAATTTCAATGAGCAGTTCTTC. Translated, it gives CASSLAGLAENFNEQFF. The chain carries TRBV11-2 and TRBJ2-1; 10 nucleotides match TRBD2. The CDR3 consists of 17 residues. Germline V gene data show CDR1 as SGHAT and CDR2 as FQNNGV. V lost 1 base and J lost 6; bases outside the gene matches: 9.

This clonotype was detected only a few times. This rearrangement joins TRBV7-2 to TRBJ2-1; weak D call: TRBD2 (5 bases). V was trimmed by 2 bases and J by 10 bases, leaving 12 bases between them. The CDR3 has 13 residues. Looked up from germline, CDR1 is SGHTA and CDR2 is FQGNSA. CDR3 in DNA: TGTGCCAGCAGCTTATCTCCGAGCGGAGAGCAGTTCTTC. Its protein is CASSLSPSGEQFF.

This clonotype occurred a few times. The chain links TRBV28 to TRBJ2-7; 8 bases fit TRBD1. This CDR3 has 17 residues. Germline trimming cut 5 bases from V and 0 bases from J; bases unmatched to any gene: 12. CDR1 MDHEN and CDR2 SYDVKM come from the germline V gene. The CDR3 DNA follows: TGTGCCAGCAGTCGGCTCCAAGGGACAGGCGTCTCCTACGAGCAGTACTTC. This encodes CASSRLQGTGVSYEQYF.

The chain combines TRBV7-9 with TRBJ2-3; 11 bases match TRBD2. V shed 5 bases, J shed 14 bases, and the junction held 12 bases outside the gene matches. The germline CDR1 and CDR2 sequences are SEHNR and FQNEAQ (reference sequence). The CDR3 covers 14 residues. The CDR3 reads CASSTTTSGKGPYF. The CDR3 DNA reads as TGTGCCAGCAGCACTACGACTAGCGGGAAAGGTCCGTATTTT. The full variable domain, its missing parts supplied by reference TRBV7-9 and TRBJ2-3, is DTGVSQNPRHKITKRGQNVTFRCDPISEHNRLYWYRQTLGQGPEFLTYFQNEAQLEKSRLLSDRFSAERPKGSFSTLEIQRTEQGDSAMYLCASSTTTSGKGPYFGPGTRLTVL.

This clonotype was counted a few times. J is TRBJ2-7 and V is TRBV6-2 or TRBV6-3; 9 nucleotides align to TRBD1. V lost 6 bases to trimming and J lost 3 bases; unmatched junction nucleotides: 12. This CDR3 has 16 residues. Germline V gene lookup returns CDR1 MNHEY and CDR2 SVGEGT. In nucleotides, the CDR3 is TGTGCCAGCAGAACCGGGACAGGGAGCGAGAACTACGAGCAGTACTTC. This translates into CASRTGTGSENYEQYF.

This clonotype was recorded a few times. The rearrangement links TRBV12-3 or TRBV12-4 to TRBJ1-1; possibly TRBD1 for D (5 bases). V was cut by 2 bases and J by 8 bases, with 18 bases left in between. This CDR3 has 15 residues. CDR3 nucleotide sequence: TGTGCCAGCAGTTTATTCCCCTTGGTCGGGACCGAAGCTTTCTTT. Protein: CASSLFPLVGTEAFF.

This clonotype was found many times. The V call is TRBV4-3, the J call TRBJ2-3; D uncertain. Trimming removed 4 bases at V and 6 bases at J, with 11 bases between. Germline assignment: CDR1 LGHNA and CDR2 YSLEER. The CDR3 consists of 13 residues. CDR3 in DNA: TGCGCCAGCAGCCTAACGGTGGGGGATACGCAGTATTTT. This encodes CASSLTVGDTQYF.

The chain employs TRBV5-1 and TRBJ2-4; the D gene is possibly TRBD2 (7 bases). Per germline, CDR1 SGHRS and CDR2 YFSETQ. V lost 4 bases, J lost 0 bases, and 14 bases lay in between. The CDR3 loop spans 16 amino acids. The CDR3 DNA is TGCGCCAGCAGCCAGGGGACTACCATAGCCAAAAACATTCAGTACTTC. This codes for CASSQGTTIAKNIQYF.